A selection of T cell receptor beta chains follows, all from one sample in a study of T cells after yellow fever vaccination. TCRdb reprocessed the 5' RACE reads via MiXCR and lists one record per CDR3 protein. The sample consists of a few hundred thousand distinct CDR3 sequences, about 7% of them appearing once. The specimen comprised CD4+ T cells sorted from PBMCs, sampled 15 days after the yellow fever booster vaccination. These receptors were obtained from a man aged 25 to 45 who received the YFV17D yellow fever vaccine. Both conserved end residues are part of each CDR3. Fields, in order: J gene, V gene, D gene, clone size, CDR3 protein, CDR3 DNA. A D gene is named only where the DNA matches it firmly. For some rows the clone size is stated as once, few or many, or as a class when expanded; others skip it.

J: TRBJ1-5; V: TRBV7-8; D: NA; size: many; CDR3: CASSLATLGVKNQPQHF; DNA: TGTGCCAGCAGCTTAGCGACACTGGGGGTAAAAAATCAGCCCCAGCATTTT
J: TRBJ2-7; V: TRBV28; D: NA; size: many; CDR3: CACSWSSYEQYF; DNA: TGTGCCTGCTCGTGGAGCTCCTACGAGCAGTACTTC
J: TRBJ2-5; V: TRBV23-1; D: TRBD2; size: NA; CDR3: CASSQVRIGLIDRGRDKETQYF; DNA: TGCGCCAGCAGTCAAGTTAGGATTGGACTAATTGATCGCGGGAGGGACAAAGAGACCCAGTACTTC
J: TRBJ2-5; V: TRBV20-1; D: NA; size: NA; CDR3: CSARQGMETQYF; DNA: TGCAGTGCTAGACAGGGAATGGAGACCCAGTACTTC
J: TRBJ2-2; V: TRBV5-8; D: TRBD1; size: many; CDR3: CASSLASGTGGSRELFF; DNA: TGTGCCAGCAGCTTGGCCTCCGGGACAGGGGGCTCCCGGGAGCTGTTTTTT
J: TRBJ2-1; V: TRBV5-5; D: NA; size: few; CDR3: CASSSVDTLLHNEQFF; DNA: TGTGCCAGCAGCTCCGTGGACACCCTTTTACACAATGAGCAGTTCTTC
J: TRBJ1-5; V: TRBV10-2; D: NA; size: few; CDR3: CASSEPDSYQPQHF; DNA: TGCGCCAGCAGTGAGCCCGACAGTTATCAGCCCCAGCATTTT
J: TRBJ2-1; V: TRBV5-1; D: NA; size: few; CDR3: CASSFSRGAYNEQFF; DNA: TGCGCCAGCAGCTTTTCCAGGGGGGCCTACAATGAGCAGTTCTTC
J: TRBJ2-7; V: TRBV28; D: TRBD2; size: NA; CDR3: CASRSSGSSDEQYF; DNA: TGTGCCAGCAGGTCTAGCGGGAGTAGCGACGAGCAGTACTTC
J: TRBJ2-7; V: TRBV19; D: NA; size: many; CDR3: CASRTRSGYTYEQYF; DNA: TGTGCCAGTAGGACCAGGAGCGGATACACCTACGAGCAGTACTTC
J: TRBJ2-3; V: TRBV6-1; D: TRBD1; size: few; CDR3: CASRVEGARDTQYF; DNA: TGTGCCAGCAGGGTCGAGGGGGCCCGCGATACGCAGTATTTT
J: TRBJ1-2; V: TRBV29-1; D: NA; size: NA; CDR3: CSASDDRHGYTF; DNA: TGCAGCGCTAGCGACGACCGACATGGCTACACCTTC
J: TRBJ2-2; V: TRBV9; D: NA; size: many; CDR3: CASSVAGAGTGELFF; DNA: TGTGCCAGCAGCGTAGCGGGAGCGGGCACCGGGGAGCTGTTTTTT
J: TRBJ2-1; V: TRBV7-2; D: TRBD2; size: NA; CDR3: CASSPELAGGGQFF; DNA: TGTGCCAGCAGCCCAGAGCTAGCGGGGGGGGGCCAGTTCTTC
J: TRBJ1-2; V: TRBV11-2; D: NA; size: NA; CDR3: CASSRTGPGGYTF; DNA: TGTGCCAGCAGCCGGACTGGCCCGGGTGGCTACACCTTC
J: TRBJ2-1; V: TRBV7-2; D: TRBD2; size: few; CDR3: CASSLAGPSGNREQFF; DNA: TGTGCCAGCAGCTTAGCGGGCCCCAGCGGGAATAGGGAGCAGTTCTTC
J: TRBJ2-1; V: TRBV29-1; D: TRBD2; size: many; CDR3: CSVEVGSGGYNEQFF; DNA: TGCAGCGTTGAAGTGGGAAGCGGGGGTTACAATGAGCAGTTCTTC
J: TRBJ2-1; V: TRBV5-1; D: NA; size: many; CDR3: CASSLYAGPRDEQFF; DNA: TGCGCCAGCAGCTTGTACGCAGGGCCCCGCGATGAGCAGTTCTTC
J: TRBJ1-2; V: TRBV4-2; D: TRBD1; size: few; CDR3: CASSLTRGAQGSGGYTF; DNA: TGTGCCAGCAGCCTAACCAGGGGGGCGCAGGGTAGCGGTGGCTACACCTTC
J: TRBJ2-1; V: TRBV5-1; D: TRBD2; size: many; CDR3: CASSWGVAGASDEQFF; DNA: TGCGCCAGCAGCTGGGGGGTCGCGGGAGCGTCGGATGAGCAGTTCTTC
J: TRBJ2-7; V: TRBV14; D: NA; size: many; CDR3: CASSQRGRGPEDEYF; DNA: TGTGCCAGCAGCCAAAGGGGCAGGGGCCCCGAGGATGAATACTTC
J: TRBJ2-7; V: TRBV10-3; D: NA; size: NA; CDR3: CAISERQMAGEQYF; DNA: TGTGCCATCAGTGAAAGGCAAATGGCAGGGGAGCAGTACTTC
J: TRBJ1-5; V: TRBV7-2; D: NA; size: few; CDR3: CASSLGGPGLNQPQHF; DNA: TGTGCCAGCAGCTTAGGGGGCCCGGGTCTCAATCAGCCCCAGCATTTT
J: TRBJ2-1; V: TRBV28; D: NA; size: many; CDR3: CASQKHRGSRGNEQFF; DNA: TGTGCCAGTCAGAAGCACCGAGGGAGTAGAGGCAATGAGCAGTTCTTC
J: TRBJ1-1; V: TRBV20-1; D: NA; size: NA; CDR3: CSARGIGTNTEAFF; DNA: TGCAGTGCTAGGGGGATAGGGACGAACACTGAAGCTTTCTTT
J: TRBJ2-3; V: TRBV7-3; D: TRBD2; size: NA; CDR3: CASSRGTSGSGIDTQYF; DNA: TGTGCCAGCAGTCGCGGGACTAGCGGGTCCGGCATAGATACGCAGTATTTT
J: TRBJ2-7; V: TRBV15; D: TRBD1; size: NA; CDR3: CATSRVDRGFEQYF; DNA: TGTGCCACCAGCAGAGTTGACAGGGGATTCGAGCAGTACTTC
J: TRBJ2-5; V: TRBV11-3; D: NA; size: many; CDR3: CASSAGRAETQYF; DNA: TGTGCCAGCAGTGCAGGGCGCGCGGAGACCCAGTACTTC
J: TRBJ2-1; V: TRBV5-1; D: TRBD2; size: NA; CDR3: CASSSRTSGSIKNEQFF; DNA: TGCGCCAGCAGCTCCAGGACTAGCGGGAGCATAAAGAATGAGCAGTTCTTC